One sample yielded the 5 T cell receptor beta chains listed below, sequenced in a study of T cell responses to AZD1222 COVID-19 vaccine. The table came from immunoSEQ multiplex PCR; TCRdb's copy has only in-frame clones and leaves some out. The table records some 140,000 clones, roughly 92% of them present only once. Material: peripheral blood, obtained on day 0 of AZD1222 vaccination. Receptors originate from an adult in good health.

This clone was seen once. This chain uses TRBV24-1 with TRBJ1-2, with TRBD1 matching 9 bases. The CDR3 consists of 16 residues. Germline CDR1 KGHDR, CDR2 SFDVKD. After removal of 1 base from V and 2 bases from J, the junction contained 4 bases not matched to a gene. This CDR3 reads CATSDLGDRANYGYTF. CDR3 DNA sequence: TGTGCCACCAGTGATTTAGGGGACAGGGCCAACTATGGCTACACCTTC.

This sequence joins TRBV30 and TRBJ2-5; 8 nucleotides align to TRBD1. CDR1 and CDR2 from the germline V gene are GTSNPN and SVGIG (reference sequence). Germline trimming cut 8 bases from V and 5 bases from J; bases unmatched to any gene: 7. The CDR3 covers 12 residues. The CDR3 region is CAGDRGGETQYF. The DNA for the CDR3 is TGTGCCGGCGACAGGGGCGGGGAGACCCAGTACTTC. The variable domain in full, completed from reference TRBV30 and TRBJ2-5, reads SQTIHQWPATLVQPVGSPLSLECTVEGTSNPNLYWYRQAAGRGLQLLFYSVGIGQISSEVPQNLSASRPQDRQFILSSKKLLLSDSGFYLCAGDRGGETQYFGPGTRLLVL.

In its sample, this clone was seen once. The gene calls are TRBV28 and TRBJ2-7; D is ambiguous. CDR3 length: 13 amino acids. Trimming took off 6 bases at V and 0 bases at J, with 9 bases between the two ends. CDR1 and CDR2 from the germline V gene are MDHEN and SYDVKM. CDR3 DNA: TGTGCCAGCAGAAAATCCGGCTCCTACGAGCAGTACTTC. It is translated as CASRKSGSYEQYF.

The V and J genes are TRBV6-5 and TRBJ2-1; tentatively, D is TRBD1 or TRBD2 (5 bases each). The germline CDR1 and CDR2 sequences are MNHEY and SVGAGI. The V end was cut by 7 bases, the J end by 6 bases, with 16 bases between. The CDR3 totals 14 residues. Written as DNA, the CDR3 is TGTGCCAGCACTGCCGGGACCCTCCCCAATGAGCAGTTCTTC. Its protein product is CASTAGTLPNEQFF.

The genes are TRBV5-5 and TRBJ1-5; D gene unclear. With 2 bases removed from V and 0 bases from J, the gap between germline ends came to 12 bases. The CDR3 spans 16 residues. From germline, CDR1 is SGHKS and CDR2 YYEKEE (reference sequence). Here the CDR3 reads CASSFGLANSNQPQHF. DNA of the CDR3: TGTGCCAGCAGCTTTGGGTTGGCTAATAGCAATCAGCCCCAGCATTTT.